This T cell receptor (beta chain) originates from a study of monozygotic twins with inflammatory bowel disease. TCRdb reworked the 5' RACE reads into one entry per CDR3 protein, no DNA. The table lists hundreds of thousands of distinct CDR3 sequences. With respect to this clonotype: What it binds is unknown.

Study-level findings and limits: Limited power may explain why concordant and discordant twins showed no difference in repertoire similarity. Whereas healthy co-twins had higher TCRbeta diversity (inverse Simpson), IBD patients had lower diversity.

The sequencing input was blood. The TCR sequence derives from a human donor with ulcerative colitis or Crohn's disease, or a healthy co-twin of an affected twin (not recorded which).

The CDR3 region is CASSFTDSSYEQYF. The chain has TRBV27 and TRBJ2-7. The CDR3 runs to 14 residues. Germline CDR1 is MNHEY and CDR2 is SMNVEV (reference sequence).